The sequence of this T cell receptor (beta chain) was determined in a study of T cell responses to AZD1222 COVID-19 vaccine. CDR1 is MDHEN, CDR2 SYDVKM, per germline. This CDR3 comprises 16 residues. The germline V and J ends were trimmed by 8 bases and 0 bases, with 14 bases remaining between them. Repertoires were generated with immunoSEQ multiplex PCR, while TCRdb's copy carries only in-frame clones and drops some. The profile covers 86,000 or so clones, with roughly 84% appearing a single time and more than 5% taken by the ten largest. The sequencing used peripheral blood, collected 28 days after the second AZD1222 dose. The chain uses TRBV28 and TRBJ2-6; TRBD2 might be the D (5 bases). The source of this sequence is an adult who received the AZD1222 COVID-19 vaccine. As DNA, the CDR3 is TGTGCCAGCGAGGGCAGAATTCCCTCTGGGGCCAACGTCCTGACTTTC. This sequence encodes CASEGRIPSGANVLTF. The complete variable domain, with remaining parts taken from reference TRBV28 and TRBJ2-6, reads DVKVTQSSRYLVKRTGEKVFLECVQDMDHENMFWYRQDPGLGLRLIYFSYDVKMKEKGDIPEGYSVSREKKERFSLILESASTNQTSMYLCASEGRIPSGANVLTFGAGSRLTVL.